Presented here are 22 T cell receptor beta chains from one specimen sequenced in a study of beta chain features in type 1 diabetes. Overall study results and limits: In every one of the four CD4+ subsets, TCRB CDR3s were moderately but significantly shorter in Type 1 diabetes patients.

Since all of the isolated RNA was reverse transcribed, expressed TCRB transcripts were what got sequenced. Sequencing used immunoSEQ multiplex PCR; TCRdb keeps in-frame clones, though not all of them. The sample holds 250,000 to 300,000 clones; around 25% are singletons and the top ten take about 0.012%. For these TCRs, the target antigens are not known. Sequencing input: naive CD4+ T cells from blood. Receptors were obtained from a woman in her 30s with type 1 diabetes.

This clone was detected only a few times. This chain links TRBV7-2 with TRBJ2-7; 8 nucleotides match TRBD2. The CDR3 length is 15 residues. Germline V lookup: CDR1 SGHTA, CDR2 FQGNSA. The junction had 8 bases not matched to a gene; V was cut back by 4 bases and J by 3 bases. CDR3 sequence (DNA): TGTGCCAGCAGCTCCACAGCGGGAGCGGGCTACGAGCAGTACTTC. Translating it yields CASSSTAGAGYEQYF.

This clone was counted only a few times. The V gene is TRBV5-8, the J gene TRBJ2-1; tentative D call: TRBD1 (6 bases). The CDR3 consists of 14 residues. Germline V CDR1 and CDR2: SGHTS, YDEGEE. Trimming took 3 bases from V and 5 from J, leaving 12 bases between them. The CDR3 loop reads CASSSGTFNNEQFF. Written as DNA, the CDR3 is TGTGCCAGCAGCTCCGGGACATTTAACAATGAGCAGTTCTTC.

This clone showed up just a few times. The V gene is TRBV5-6, the J gene TRBJ2-2; tentatively, D is TRBD1 (6 bases). Germline values: CDR1 SGHDT, CDR2 YYEEEE. V lost 4 bases to trimming and J lost 1 base, with 14 bases between them. The CDR3 length is 16 residues. The CDR3 DNA is TGTGCCAGCAGCGAAGTTGGACAGCTGAACACCGGGGAGCTGTTTTTT. Translation gives CASSEVGQLNTGELFF.

The table lists this clone with a few counts. This sequence joins TRBV7-3 and TRBJ2-7, with TRBD1 as a possible D gene (5 bases). Germline lookup yields CDR1 SGHTA and CDR2 FQGTGA. V gave up 0 bases and J gave up 6 bases, with 12 bases separating them. The CDR3 covers 14 residues. The CDR3 nucleotides read TGTGCCAGCAGCTTAACCGGACCTGGGGCCGAGCAGTACTTC. Protein sequence: CASSLTGPGAEQYF.

This chain joins TRBV29-1 and TRBJ2-7; tentatively, D is TRBD2 (6 bases). CDR1 and CDR2 (germline): SQVTM, ANQGSEA. V was cut by 6 bases and J by 1 base, with 13 bases left in between. This CDR3 is 13 amino acids long. CDR3 amino acids: CSVGPGGSYEQYF. The CDR3 DNA reads as TGCAGCGTAGGCCCCGGGGGATCCTACGAGCAGTACTTC.

V and J are TRBV5-1 and TRBJ2-4; 7 bases match TRBD2. The ends lost 5 bases at V and 1 base at J; junction bases unmatched: 6. The length of the CDR3 is 15 residues. Per germline, CDR1 SGHRS and CDR2 YFSETQ. CDR3 residues: CASSRGEEAKNIQYF. The DNA for the CDR3 is TGCGCCAGCAGTCGGGGGGAGGAGGCCAAAAACATTCAGTACTTC.

The chain links TRBV7-9 to TRBJ1-2; 8 nucleotides line up with TRBD1. The J segment lost 7 bases and the V segment lost 4 bases, leaving 5 bases of the junction unmatched. CDR1 and CDR2 from the germline V gene are SEHNR and FQNEAQ (reference sequence). CDR3 length equals 13 residues. Here the CDR3 DNA reads TGTGCCAGCAGCTACGACAGGGGAAGTGGCTACACCTTC. Protein sequence: CASSYDRGSGYTF. Based on the CDR3 plus reference TRBV7-9 and TRBJ1-2, the full variable domain is DTGVSQNPRHKITKRGQNVTFRCDPISEHNRLYWYRQTLGQGPEFLTYFQNEAQLEKSRLLSDRFSAERPKGSFSTLEIQRTEQGDSAMYLCASSYDRGSGYTFGSGTRLTVV.

The chain couples TRBV27 to TRBJ1-2, with TRBD1 matching 10 bases. Unmatched junction bases numbered 12, after V lost 4 bases and J lost 7 bases. Germline V gene lookup returns CDR1 MNHEY and CDR2 SMNVEV (reference sequence). CDR3 length equals 16 residues. CDR3 amino acids: CASSSTGQGRFGGYTF. CDR3 nucleotide sequence: TGTGCCAGCAGTTCGACGGGACAGGGGAGATTTGGTGGCTACACCTTC.

This clone appeared a single time. This chain links TRBV11-3 with TRBJ2-5; D perhaps matches TRBD2 (6 bases). The germline V and J ends were trimmed by 5 bases and 5 bases, with 15 bases remaining between them. This CDR3 is 14 amino acids long. Germline V lookup: CDR1 SGHNT, CDR2 YENEEA. CDR3 amino acids: CASSRRLDRETQYF. The CDR3 DNA reads as TGTGCCAGCAGCCGACGACTAGACCGGGAGACCCAGTACTTC.

This clone was counted a few times. The CDR3 spells CASSEGQGNYGYTF. The CDR3 coding sequence is TGTGCCAGCAGTGAGGGACAGGGAAACTATGGCTACACCTTC. V usage is TRBV2 and J usage is TRBJ1-2; 9 bases map to TRBD1. There are 14 residues in the CDR3. From germline, CDR1 is SNHLY and CDR2 FYNNEI. Germline trimming cut 3 bases from V and 2 bases from J; bases unmatched to any gene: 1.

The chain employs TRBV28 and TRBJ2-1; 11 bases match TRBD2. Germline values: CDR1 MDHEN, CDR2 SYDVKM. This CDR3 is built from 15 residues. V shed 8 bases and J 7 bases; nucleotides not matched to a gene: 10. The CDR3, as DNA: TGTGCCAGCGGATCTAGCGGGAGGCCCGTTAATGAGCAGTTCTTC. Protein sequence: CASGSSGRPVNEQFF. Looking up the rest from reference TRBV28 and TRBJ2-1 gives the full variable domain: DVKVTQSSRYLVKRTGEKVFLECVQDMDHENMFWYRQDPGLGLRLIYFSYDVKMKEKGDIPEGYSVSREKKERFSLILESASTNQTSMYLCASGSSGRPVNEQFFGPGTRLTVL.

The chain employs TRBV30 and TRBJ1-1; D unresolved. The CDR3 extends over 14 amino acids. V gave up 4 bases and J gave up 0 bases, with 12 bases separating them. Germline values: CDR1 GTSNPN, CDR2 SVGIG (reference sequence). The CDR3 region is CAWIAETLNTEAFF. The DNA of the CDR3 is TGTGCCTGGATCGCCGAGACACTGAACACTGAAGCTTTCTTT. The variable domain in full, with the rest retrieved from reference TRBV30 and TRBJ1-1, is SQTIHQWPATLVQPVGSPLSLECTVEGTSNPNLYWYRQAAGRGLQLLFYSVGIGQISSEVPQNLSASRPQDRQFILSSKKLLLSDSGFYLCAWIAETLNTEAFFGQGTRLTVV.

This clone has just a few counts. The chain employs TRBV10-3 and TRBJ2-3; the match to TRBD1 covers 8 bases. CDR3 length: 14 amino acids. V shed 7 bases, J shed 2 bases, and the junction held 5 bases outside the gene matches. Germline-derived CDR1 and CDR2 are ENHRY and SYGVKD. The CDR3 spells CAITGTGYTDTQYF. The CDR3, as DNA: TGTGCCATCACCGGGACAGGATACACAGATACGCAGTATTTT.

This clone was detected a few times. The V call is TRBV29-1, the J call TRBJ1-1; 7 nucleotides align to TRBD1. The CDR3 is 14 amino acids. Trimming took 4 bases from V and 1 from J; bases not matched to a gene: 6. Looked up from germline, CDR1 is SQVTM and CDR2 is ANQGSEA. DNA of the CDR3: TGCAGCGTTGTACGGGGACAGACGAACACTGAAGCTTTCTTT. This codes for CSVVRGQTNTEAFF.

This chain connects TRBV15 to TRBJ1-1; no definite D call. CDR1 and CDR2 from the germline V gene are LNHNV and YYDKDF (reference sequence). The CDR3 is 13 residues long. The V and J ends lost 2 bases and 11 bases respectively, with 15 bases between them. The CDR3 DNA reads TGTGCCACCAGCAGATTCCCCACACTAATGGCTTTCTTT. Its translation: CATSRFPTLMAFF.

The rearrangement joins TRBV4-1 to TRBJ2-7; perhaps TRBD1 as D (6 bases). The V end was cut by 1 base, the J end by 2 bases, with 15 bases between. Per the germline V gene, CDR1 is MGHRA and CDR2 is YSYEKL. CDR3 size: 16 residues. CDR3 sequence reads: CASSQGQGPNAYEQYF. In DNA, the CDR3 is TGCGCCAGCAGCCAAGGTCAGGGGCCAAACGCCTACGAGCAGTACTTC.

The V gene is TRBV7-2, the J gene TRBJ2-5, with a tentative D call TRBD1 (6 bases). Germline CDR1 reads SGHTA; CDR2 reads FQGNSA. V lost 5 bases and J 4 bases, leaving 17 bases between the germline ends. The CDR3 is 15 residues long. The CDR3 DNA reads TGTGCCAGCAGCCCCGGACAGAAGATAAGAGAGACCCAGTACTTC. It encodes CASSPGQKIRETQYF.

This clone turned up a few times. The chain links TRBV6-5 to TRBJ2-5; maybe TRBD2 (5 bases). Trimming took off 0 bases at V and 4 bases at J, with 9 bases between the two ends. The CDR3 spans 14 residues. CDR1 is MNHEY, CDR2 SVGAGI, per germline. The CDR3 DNA is TGTGCCAGCAGTTACTCGATCCGGGGAGAGACCCAGTACTTC. This translates into CASSYSIRGETQYF.

The chain uses TRBV4-1 and TRBJ2-7, with TRBD2 matching 7 bases. The CDR3 is made up of 16 amino acids. With 0 bases clipped from V and 4 bases from J, the junction kept 9 bases outside the gene matches. Germline V gives CDR1 MGHRA, CDR2 YSYEKL. DNA for the CDR3: TGCGCCAGCAGCCAAGACCCTAGCGGACTGAATTACGAGCAGTACTTC. Its protein is CASSQDPSGLNYEQYF.

The gene calls are TRBV11-3 and TRBJ1-2; D perhaps matches TRBD1 (6 bases). CDR1 and CDR2 from the germline V gene are SGHNT and YENEEA. The CDR3 length is 14 residues. The V gene lost 2 bases and the J gene lost 4 bases, with 11 bases spanning the gap. The chain's CDR3 is CASSLTGHGYGYTF. CDR3 DNA: TGTGCCAGCAGCTTAACAGGGCACGGCTATGGCTACACCTTC.

The rearrangement joins TRBV6-5 to TRBJ1-5, with 7 bases matching TRBD1. Germline lookup yields CDR1 MNHEY and CDR2 SVGAGI. J lost 4 bases, V lost 6 bases, and 9 bases had no gene match. The CDR3 consists of 15 residues. CDR3 DNA: TGTGCCAGCAGCGCACAGGGGTTGGGGAATCAGCCCCAGCATTTT. It yields the protein CASSAQGLGNQPQHF.

The genes are TRBV15 and TRBJ2-3, with a possible D match to TRBD1 (5 bases). Looked up from germline, CDR1 is LNHNV and CDR2 is YYDKDF (reference sequence). CDR3 length: 16 amino acids. Trimming left V 0 bases short and J 2 bases short, with 12 bases between. The CDR3: CATSRDLMGPTDTQYF. As DNA, the CDR3 is TGTGCCACCAGCAGAGATTTAATGGGGCCCACAGATACGCAGTATTTT.